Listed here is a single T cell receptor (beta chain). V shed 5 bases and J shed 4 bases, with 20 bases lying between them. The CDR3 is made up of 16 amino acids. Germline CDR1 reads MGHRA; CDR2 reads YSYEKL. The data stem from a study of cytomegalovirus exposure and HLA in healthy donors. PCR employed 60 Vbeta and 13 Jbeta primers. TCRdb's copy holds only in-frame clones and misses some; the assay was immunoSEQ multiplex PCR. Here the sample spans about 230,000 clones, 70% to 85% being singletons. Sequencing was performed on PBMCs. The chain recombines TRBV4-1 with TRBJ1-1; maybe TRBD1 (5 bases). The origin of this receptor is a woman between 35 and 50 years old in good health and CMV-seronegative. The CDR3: CASSTPQGSASTEAFF. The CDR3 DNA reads TGCGCCAGCAGCACACCCCAGGGAAGTGCTAGCACTGAAGCTTTCTTT.